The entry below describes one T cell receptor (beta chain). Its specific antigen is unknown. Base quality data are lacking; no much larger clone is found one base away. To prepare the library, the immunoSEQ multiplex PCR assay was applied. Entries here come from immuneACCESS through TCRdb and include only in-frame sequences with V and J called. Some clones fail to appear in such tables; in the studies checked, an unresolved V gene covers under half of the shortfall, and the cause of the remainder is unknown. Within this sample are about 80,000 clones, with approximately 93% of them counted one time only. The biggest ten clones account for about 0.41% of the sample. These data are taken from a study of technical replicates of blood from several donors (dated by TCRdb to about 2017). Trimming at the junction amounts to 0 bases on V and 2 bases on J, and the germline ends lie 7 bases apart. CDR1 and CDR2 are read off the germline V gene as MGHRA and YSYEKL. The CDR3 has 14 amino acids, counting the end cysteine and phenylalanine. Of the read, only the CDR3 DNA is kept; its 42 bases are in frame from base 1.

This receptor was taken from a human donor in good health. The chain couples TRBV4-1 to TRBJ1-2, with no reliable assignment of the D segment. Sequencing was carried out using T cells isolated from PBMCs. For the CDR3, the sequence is CASSQERGNYGYTF. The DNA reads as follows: TGCGCCAGCAGCCAAGAACGAGGAAACTATGGCTACACCTTC.